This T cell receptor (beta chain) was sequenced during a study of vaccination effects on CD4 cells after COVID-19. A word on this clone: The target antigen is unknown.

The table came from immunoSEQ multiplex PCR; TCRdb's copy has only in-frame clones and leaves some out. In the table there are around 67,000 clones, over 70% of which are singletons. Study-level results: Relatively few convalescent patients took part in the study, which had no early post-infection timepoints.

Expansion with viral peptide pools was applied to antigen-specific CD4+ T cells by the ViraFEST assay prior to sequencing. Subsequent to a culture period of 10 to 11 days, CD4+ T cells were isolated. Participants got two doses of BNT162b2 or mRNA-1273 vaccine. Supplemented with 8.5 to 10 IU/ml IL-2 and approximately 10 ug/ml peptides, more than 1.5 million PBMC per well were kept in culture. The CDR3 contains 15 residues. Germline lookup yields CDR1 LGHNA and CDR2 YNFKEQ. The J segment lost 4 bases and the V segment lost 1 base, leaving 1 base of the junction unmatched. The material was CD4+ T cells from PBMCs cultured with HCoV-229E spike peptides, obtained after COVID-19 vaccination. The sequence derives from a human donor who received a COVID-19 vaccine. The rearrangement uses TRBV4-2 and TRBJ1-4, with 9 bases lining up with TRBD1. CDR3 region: CASSQGTGVNEKLFF. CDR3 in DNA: TGTGCCAGCAGCCAAGGGACAGGGGTTAATGAAAAACTGTTTTTT.